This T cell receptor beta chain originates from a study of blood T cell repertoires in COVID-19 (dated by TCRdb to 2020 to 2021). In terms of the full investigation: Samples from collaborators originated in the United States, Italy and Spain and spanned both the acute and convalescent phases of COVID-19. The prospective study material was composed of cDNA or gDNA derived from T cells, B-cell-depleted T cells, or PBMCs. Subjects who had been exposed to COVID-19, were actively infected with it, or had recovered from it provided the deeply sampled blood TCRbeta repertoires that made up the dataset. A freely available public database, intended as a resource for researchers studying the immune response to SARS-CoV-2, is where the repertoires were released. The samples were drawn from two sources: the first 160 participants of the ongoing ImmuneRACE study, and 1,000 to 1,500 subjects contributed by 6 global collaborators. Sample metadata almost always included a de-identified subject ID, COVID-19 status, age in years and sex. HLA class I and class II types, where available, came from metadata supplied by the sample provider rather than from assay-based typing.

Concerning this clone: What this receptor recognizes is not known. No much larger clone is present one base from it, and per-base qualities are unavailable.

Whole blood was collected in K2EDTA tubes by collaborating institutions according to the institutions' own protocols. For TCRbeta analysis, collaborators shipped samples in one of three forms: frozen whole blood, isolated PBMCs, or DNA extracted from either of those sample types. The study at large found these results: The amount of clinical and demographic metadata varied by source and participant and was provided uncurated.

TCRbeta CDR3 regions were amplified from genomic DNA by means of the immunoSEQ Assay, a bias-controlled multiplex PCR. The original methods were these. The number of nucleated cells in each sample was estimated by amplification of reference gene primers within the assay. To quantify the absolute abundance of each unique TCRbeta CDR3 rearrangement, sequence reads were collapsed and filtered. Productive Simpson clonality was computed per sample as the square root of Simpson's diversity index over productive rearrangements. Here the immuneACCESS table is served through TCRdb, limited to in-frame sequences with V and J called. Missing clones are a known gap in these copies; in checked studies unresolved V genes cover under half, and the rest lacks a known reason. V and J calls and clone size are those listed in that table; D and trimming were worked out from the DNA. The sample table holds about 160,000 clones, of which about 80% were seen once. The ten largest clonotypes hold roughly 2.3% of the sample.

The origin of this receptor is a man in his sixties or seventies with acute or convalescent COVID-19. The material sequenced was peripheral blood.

The sequence in DNA is TGTGCTGCCGCCGGGGGTTCCTACGAGCAGTACTTC. Its protein is CAAAGGSYEQYF. The sequence is built from TRBV6-5 and TRBJ2-7, with a weak D call of TRBD2 (6 bases match). The CDR1 and CDR2 encoded by the germline V gene are MNHEY and SVGAGI. Spanning cysteine to phenylalanine, the CDR3 consists of 12 amino acids. Solely the CDR3 DNA is kept, with 36 bases framed from the first base.